Following are 19 T cell receptor beta chains from one sample sequenced in a study of blood T cells in healthy people across ages. Together with a sample-barcoded 5' primer, a J-beta primer mix was included in a second PCR lasting roughly 6 to 12 cycles. TCRdb used MiXCR to reprocess the 5' RACE reads, holding one entry per CDR3 protein. Here the sample spans fewer than 800,000 distinct CDR3 sequences, 20% to 25% being singletons. The sequencing input was blood. The receptors shown here come from a man between 70 and 80 years old in good health.

The chain links TRBV5-1 to TRBJ2-1; D is undetermined. The better agreement between TRBJ2-7 and the DNA end casts doubt on the J call. The CDR3 sequence is 14 residues long. Per the germline V gene, CDR1 is SGHRS and CDR2 is YFSETQ. The CDR3 region is CASSSMTGSYEQYF. CDR3 DNA sequence: TGCGCCAGCAGCTCCATGACTGGAAGCTACGAGCAGTACTTC.

This clonotype was detected a few times. This chain links TRBV28 with TRBJ2-2; D tentatively fits TRBD1 or TRBD2 (7 bases each). Germline CDR1 and CDR2: MDHEN and SYDVKM. The CDR3 contains 15 residues. V gave up 9 bases and J gave up 0 bases, with 14 bases separating them. CDR3 loop: CASLSGTANTGELFF. Written as DNA, the CDR3 is TGTGCCAGTTTGAGCGGGACAGCGAACACCGGGGAGCTGTTTTTT.

The V gene is TRBV5-1, the J gene TRBJ2-3, with a possible D match to TRBD2 (6 bases). V lost 7 bases, J lost 0 bases, and 9 bases lay in between. Germline CDR1 and CDR2: SGHRS and YFSETQ. The CDR3 consists of 13 residues. CDR3 bases: TGCGCCAGCGGACTACCAAGCACAGATACGCAGTATTTT. It specifies CASGLPSTDTQYF.

This clonotype has a handful of counts. This chain joins TRBV18 and TRBJ2-1, with TRBD1 matching over 9 bases. Germline trimming cut 6 bases from V and 7 bases from J; bases unmatched to any gene: 7. Germline CDR1 KGHSH, CDR2 LQKENI. CDR3 length: 14 amino acids. The CDR3 coding sequence is TGTGCCAGCTCTCCCGGGACAGGGCAAAATGAGCAGTTCTTC. Its protein is CASSPGTGQNEQFF.

The chain recombines TRBV7-2 with TRBJ1-4; 7 bases match TRBD1. CDR1 SGHTA and CDR2 FQGNSA come from the germline V gene. The CDR3 runs 15 residues. V was pared by 3 bases and J by 0 bases, with 1 base of the junction left unmatched. The CDR3 bases are TGTGCCAGCAGCTTCGGACAGGCAACTAATGAAAAACTGTTTTTT. It encodes CASSFGQATNEKLFF.

The chain carries TRBV2 and TRBJ2-3, with 9 bases that match TRBD2. V gave up 7 bases and J gave up 0 bases; unmatched junction bases: 2. The germline CDR1 and CDR2 sequences are SNHLY and FYNNEI. This CDR3 spans 14 amino acids. CDR3 protein: CASKTSGSTDTQYF. CDR3 DNA: TGTGCCAGCAAAACTAGCGGGAGCACAGATACGCAGTATTTT.

J is TRBJ2-2 and V is TRBV9; 12 bases are a match to TRBD1. This CDR3 has 17 amino acids. V lost 5 bases and J lost 8; bases outside the gene matches: 13. From germline, CDR1 is SGDLS and CDR2 YYNGEE. The CDR3 spells CASSLRSGTGGRGELFF. The CDR3 region has the DNA TGTGCCAGCAGTCTACGAAGCGGGACAGGGGGCAGGGGGGAGCTGTTTTTT.

This clonotype appeared once. The chain joins TRBV7-3 to TRBJ1-2; 11 bases agree with TRBD1. The germline gives CDR1 SGHTA, CDR2 FQGTGA. V lost 7 bases and J lost 4; bases outside the gene matches: 11. This CDR3 has 16 residues. The CDR3, as DNA: TGTGCCAGCACTGGACAGGGGGCGCGAAGAGGCTATGGCTACACCTTC. Protein product: CASTGQGARRGYGYTF.

The chain links TRBV7-9 to TRBJ2-3; D uncertain. Germline V gene data show CDR1 as SEHNR and CDR2 as FQNEAQ (reference sequence). V lost 2 bases and J lost 4, with 22 bases in between. The CDR3 contains 18 residues. CDR3 in amino acids: CASSLSLGRSLLPDTQYF. DNA for the CDR3: TGTGCCAGCAGCTTAAGCCTGGGCAGGAGTCTTCTTCCAGATACGCAGTATTTT.

This clonotype was found a few times. The chain recombines TRBV20-1 with TRBJ2-7; no clear D. This CDR3 is 13 amino acids long. Germline-derived CDR1 and CDR2 are DFQATT and SNEGSKA (reference sequence). Deletions cut 4 bases from V and 0 bases from J, with 10 bases between. This CDR3 is CSATDTSSYEQYF. CDR3 DNA: TGCAGTGCTACCGACACCAGCTCCTACGAGCAGTACTTC.

The rearrangement links TRBV28 to TRBJ2-5; D gene unclear. Germline CDR1 MDHEN, CDR2 SYDVKM. The CDR3 is made up of 12 amino acids. Trimming left V 6 bases short and J 6 bases short, with 11 bases between. The CDR3 region has the DNA TGTGCCAGCAGCCCGGGTACGCAGACCCAGTACTTC. This codes for CASSPGTQTQYF. Variable domain in full (rest from reference TRBV28 and TRBJ2-5): DVKVTQSSRYLVKRTGEKVFLECVQDMDHENMFWYRQDPGLGLRLIYFSYDVKMKEKGDIPEGYSVSREKKERFSLILESASTNQTSMYLCASSPGTQTQYFGPGTRLLVL.

The chain is built from TRBV6-1 and TRBJ2-4; the match to TRBD1 covers 10 bases. V shed 5 bases, J shed 1 base, and the junction held 5 bases outside the gene matches. CDR1 and CDR2 from the germline V gene are MNHNS and SASEGT. The CDR3 spans 16 residues. CDR3 sequence: CASSQLDRGAKNIQYF. The CDR3 DNA reads TGTGCCAGCAGTCAGTTGGACAGGGGGGCCAAAAACATTCAGTACTTC.

The sample holds a few counts of this clonotype. The V and J genes are TRBV7-9 and TRBJ2-3, with D tentatively TRBD2 (6 bases). The CDR3 length is 18 residues. V lost 5 bases to trimming and J lost 2 bases, with 23 bases between them. Per the germline V gene, CDR1 is SEHNR and CDR2 is FQNEAQ (reference sequence). CDR3 region: CASSLQFSGSADTDTQYF. In DNA, the CDR3 is TGTGCCAGCAGCCTTCAATTTTCCGGGAGTGCCGACACAGATACGCAGTATTTT.

This clonotype occurred many times. The chain combines TRBV6-2 or TRBV6-3 with TRBJ2-1; 7 bases map to TRBD1. Germline trimming cut 5 bases from V and 3 bases from J; bases unmatched to any gene: 7. CDR1 and CDR2 (germline): MNHEY, SVGEGT. The CDR3 sequence is 15 residues long. The CDR3 DNA follows: TGTGCCAGCAGTACACCCAGGGGGTACTACAATGAGCAGTTCTTC. Residues: CASSTPRGYYNEQFF.

This clonotype was observed a few times. This chain joins TRBV20-1 and TRBJ2-5; no clear D gene. TRBJ2-1 explains the end of the DNA better; the J call may be wrong. The CDR3 has 12 amino acids. CDR1 and CDR2 (germline): DFQATT, SNEGSKA (reference sequence). The CDR3: CSASKSGDEQFF. CDR3 DNA: TGCAGTGCTAGCAAAAGTGGCGATGAGCAGTTCTTC.

This clonotype was picked up a small number of times. The chain employs TRBV6-5 and TRBJ1-2; 8 positions agree with TRBD1. Losses at the gene ends were 0 bases for V and 6 bases for J; bases not matched to a gene: 6. Germline CDR1 is MNHEY and CDR2 is SVGAGI. This CDR3 contains 15 residues. The CDR3 reads CASSYSTGVVDGYTF. Here the CDR3 DNA reads TGTGCCAGCAGTTACTCGACAGGGGTGGTGGATGGCTACACCTTC.

V usage is TRBV6-2 or TRBV6-3 and J usage is TRBJ1-3; tentative D call: TRBD1 (6 bases). Deletions cut 7 bases from V and 0 bases from J, with 10 bases between. This CDR3 has 14 residues. CDR1 and CDR2 (germline): MNHEY, SVGEGT. Here the CDR3 reads CASKQGRSGNTIYF. CDR3 bases: TGTGCCAGCAAGCAGGGGCGCTCTGGAAACACCATATATTTT.

This chain joins TRBV18 and TRBJ2-1; D gene ambiguous. The J call may be in error: the DNA end matches TRBJ2-5 better. Germline V gives CDR1 KGHSH, CDR2 LQKENI. CDR3 length: 13 residues. CDR3 residues: CASSPTVVETQYF. CDR3 coding DNA: TGTGCCAGCTCACCGACGGTGGTGGAGACCCAGTACTTC.

The sample holds many counts of this clonotype. V gene TRBV5-5 combines with J gene TRBJ1-3; 8 bases fit TRBD1. Germline lookup yields CDR1 SGHKS and CDR2 YYEKEE (reference sequence). V lost 1 base, J lost 3 bases, and 3 bases stayed unmatched. The CDR3 totals 15 residues. Here the CDR3 reads CASSLPQGVGNTIYF. Here the CDR3 DNA reads TGTGCCAGCAGCTTGCCACAGGGGGTTGGAAACACCATATATTTT.